This section outlines one T cell receptor (beta chain) sequence together with its context. The antigen is undetermined. The primer mix had 60 Vbeta and 13 Jbeta primers. TCRdb keeps only in-frame clones here, not all; method: immunoSEQ multiplex PCR. This table has 150,000 to 200,000 clones, 60% to 85% appearing once. Every donor was a healthy person donating bone marrow. Unrecorded immune exposures were likely, despite nominal health at sampling. The sample belongs to a study of cytomegalovirus exposure and HLA in healthy donors. General observations from the study: An analysis done earlier found most TCR beta V segments productive about 87% or about 30% of the time. A cluster of highly shared sequence variants was likely a sequencing artifact.

Germline-derived CDR1 and CDR2 are SGDLS and YYNGEE. This CDR3 spans 16 amino acids. With 0 bases clipped from V and 5 bases from J, the junction kept 9 bases outside the gene matches. The TCR sequence derives from a man aged 40-49 years in good health and CMV-seronegative. The specimen was PBMCs. This sequence joins TRBV9 and TRBJ2-3; 7 bases fit TRBD2. As DNA, the CDR3 is TGTGCCAGCAGCGTAGGAGTGGGGCGGGGGTTAGATACGCAGTATTTT. Its translation is CASSVGVGRGLDTQYF.